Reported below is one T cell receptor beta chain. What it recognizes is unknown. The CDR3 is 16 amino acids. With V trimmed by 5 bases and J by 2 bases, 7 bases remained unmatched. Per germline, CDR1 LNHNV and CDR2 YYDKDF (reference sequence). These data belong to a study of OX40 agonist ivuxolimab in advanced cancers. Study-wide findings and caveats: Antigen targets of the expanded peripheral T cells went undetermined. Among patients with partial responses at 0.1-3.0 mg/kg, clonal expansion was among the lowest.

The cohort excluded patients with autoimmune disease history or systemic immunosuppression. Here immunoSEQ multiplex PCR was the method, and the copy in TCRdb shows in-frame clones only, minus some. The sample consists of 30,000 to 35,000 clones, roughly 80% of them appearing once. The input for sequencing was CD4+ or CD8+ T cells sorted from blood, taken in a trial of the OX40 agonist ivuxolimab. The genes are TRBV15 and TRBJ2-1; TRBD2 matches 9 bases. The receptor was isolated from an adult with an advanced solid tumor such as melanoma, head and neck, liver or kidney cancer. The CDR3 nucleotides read TGTGCCACCAGCGAACTAGCGGGTGCCGCCTACAATGAGCAGTTCTTC. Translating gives CATSELAGAAYNEQFF.